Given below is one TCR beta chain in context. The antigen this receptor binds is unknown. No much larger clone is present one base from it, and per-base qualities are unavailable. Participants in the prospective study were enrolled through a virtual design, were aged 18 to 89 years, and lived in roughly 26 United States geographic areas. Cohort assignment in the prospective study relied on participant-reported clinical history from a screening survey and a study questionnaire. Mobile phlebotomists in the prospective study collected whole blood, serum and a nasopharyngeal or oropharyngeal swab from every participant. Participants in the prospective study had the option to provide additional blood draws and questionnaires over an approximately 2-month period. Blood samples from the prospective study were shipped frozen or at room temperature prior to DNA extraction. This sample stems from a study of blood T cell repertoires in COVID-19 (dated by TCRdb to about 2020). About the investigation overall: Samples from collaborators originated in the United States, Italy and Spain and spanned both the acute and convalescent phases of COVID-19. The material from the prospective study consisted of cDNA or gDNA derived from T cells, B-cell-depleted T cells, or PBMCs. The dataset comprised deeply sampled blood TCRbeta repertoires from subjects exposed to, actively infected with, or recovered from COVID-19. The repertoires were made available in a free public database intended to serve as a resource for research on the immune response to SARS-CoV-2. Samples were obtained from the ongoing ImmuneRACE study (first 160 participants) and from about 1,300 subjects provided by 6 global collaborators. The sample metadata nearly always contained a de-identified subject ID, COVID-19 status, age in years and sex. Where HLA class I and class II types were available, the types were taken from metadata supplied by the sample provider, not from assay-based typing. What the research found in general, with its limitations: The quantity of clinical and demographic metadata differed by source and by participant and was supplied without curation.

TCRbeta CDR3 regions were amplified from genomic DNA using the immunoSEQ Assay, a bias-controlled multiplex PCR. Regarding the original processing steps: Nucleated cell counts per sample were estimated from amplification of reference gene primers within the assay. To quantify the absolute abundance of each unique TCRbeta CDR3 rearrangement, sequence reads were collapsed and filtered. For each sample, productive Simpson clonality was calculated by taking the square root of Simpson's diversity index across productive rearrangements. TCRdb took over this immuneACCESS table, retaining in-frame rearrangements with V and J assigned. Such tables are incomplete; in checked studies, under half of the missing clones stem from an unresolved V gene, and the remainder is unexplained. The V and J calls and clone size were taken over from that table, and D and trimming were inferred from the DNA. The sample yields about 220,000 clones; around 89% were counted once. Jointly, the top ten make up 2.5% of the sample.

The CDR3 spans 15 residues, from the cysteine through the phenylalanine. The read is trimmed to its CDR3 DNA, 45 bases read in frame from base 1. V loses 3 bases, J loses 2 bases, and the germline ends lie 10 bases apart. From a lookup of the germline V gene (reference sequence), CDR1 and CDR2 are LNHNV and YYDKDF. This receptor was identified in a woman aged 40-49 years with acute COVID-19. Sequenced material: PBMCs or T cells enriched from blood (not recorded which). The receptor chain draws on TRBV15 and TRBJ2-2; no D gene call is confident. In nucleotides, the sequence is TGTGCCACCAGCAGCGGTACTTTAAACACCGGGGAGCTGTTTTTT. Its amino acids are CATSSGTLNTGELFF.